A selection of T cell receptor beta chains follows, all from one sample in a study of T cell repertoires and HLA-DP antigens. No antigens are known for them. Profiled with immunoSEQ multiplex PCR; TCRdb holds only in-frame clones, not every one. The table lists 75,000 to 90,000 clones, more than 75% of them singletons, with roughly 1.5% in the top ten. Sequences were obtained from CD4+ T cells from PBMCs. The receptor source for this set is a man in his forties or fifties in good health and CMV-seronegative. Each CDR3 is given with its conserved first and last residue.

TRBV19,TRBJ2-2,CASSTPGDRTGELFF
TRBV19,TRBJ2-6,CASSGLAGDGANVLTF
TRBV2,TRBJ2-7,CASGATGASYEQYF
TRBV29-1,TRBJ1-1,CSVVVGGASEAFF
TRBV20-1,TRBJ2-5,CSASRVAQYF
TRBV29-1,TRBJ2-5,CSGQRDGETQYF
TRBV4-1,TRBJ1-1,CASSHGTANTEAFF
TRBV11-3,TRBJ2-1,CASSSGGLRNEQFF
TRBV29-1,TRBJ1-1,CSAGPDPNTEAFF
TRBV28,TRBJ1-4,CASSLAGLEKLFF
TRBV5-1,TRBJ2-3,CASSLGQGARRIGDTQYF
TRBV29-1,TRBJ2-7,CSVERWSEQYF
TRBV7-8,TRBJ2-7,CASSPSGGENEQYF
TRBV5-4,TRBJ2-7,CASSLETSYEQYF
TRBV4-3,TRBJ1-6,CASSPSGGSGSPLHF
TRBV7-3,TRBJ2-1,CASSPGASSDEQFF
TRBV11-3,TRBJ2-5,CASSFGGSQETQYF
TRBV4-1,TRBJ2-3,CASSHEGSTDTQYF
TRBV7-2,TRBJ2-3,CASSSSGRTDTQYF
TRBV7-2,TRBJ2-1,CASSLAPRVSGSNEQFF
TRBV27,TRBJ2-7,CASSPLGGSYEQYF
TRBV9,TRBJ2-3,CASSVSRAGIDTQYF
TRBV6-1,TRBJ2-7,CASSERGRGSYEQYF
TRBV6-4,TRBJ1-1,CASRVTGVNTEAFF
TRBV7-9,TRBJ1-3,CASTQQGSPSGNTIYF
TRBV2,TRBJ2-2,CASSADRGRTGELFF